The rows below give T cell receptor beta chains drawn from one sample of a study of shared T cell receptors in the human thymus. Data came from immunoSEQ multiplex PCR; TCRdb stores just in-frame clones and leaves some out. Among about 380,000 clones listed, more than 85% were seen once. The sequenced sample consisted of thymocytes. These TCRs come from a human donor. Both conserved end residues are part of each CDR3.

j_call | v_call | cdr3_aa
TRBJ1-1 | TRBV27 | CASSPHRGANTEAFF
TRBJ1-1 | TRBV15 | CATSSLDRGGTEAFF
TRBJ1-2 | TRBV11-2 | CASSTRAGRYGYTF
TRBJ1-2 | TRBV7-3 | CASSPTDRGRIEYGYTF
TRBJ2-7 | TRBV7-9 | CASSLVGSGRTNYEQYF
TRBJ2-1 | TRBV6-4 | CASSDLPNLAGGPNEQFF
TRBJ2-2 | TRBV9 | CASSVGSLTRGDTGELFF
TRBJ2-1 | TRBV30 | CAWARREGLDEQFF
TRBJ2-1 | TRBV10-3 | CAISESLAGGNNEQFF
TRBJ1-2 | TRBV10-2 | CASSPGLAFGYTF
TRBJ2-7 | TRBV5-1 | CASSLDGQNTYEQYF
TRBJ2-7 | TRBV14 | CASSFTGGRYEQYF
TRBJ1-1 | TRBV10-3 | CAISGGDRAGNTEAFF
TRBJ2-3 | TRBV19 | CASSILAGGLDTQYF